The T cell receptor (beta chain) described here comes from a study of beta chain features in type 1 diabetes. Notes on this clone: Its antigen remains unknown.

Study-level results: Sequencing from cDNA could over-represent high-TCR-expressing cells. A pattern of fewer insertions and more deletions at VDJ junctions was seen in type 1 diabetes patients.

As every portion of the isolated RNA was reverse transcribed, the sequencing read expressed TCRB transcripts. Here immunoSEQ multiplex PCR was the method, and the copy in TCRdb shows in-frame clones only, minus some. Counted here are 250,000 to 300,000 clones, 8% occurring once; the ten biggest clones make up 1%. Sample: central memory CD4+ T cells from blood. The source of this sequence is a woman aged 18-30 years in good health.

CDR3 sequence: CASSPRGGGYEQYV. Here the CDR3 DNA reads TGTGCCAGCAGTCCCCGGGGAGGGGGCTACGAGCAGTACGTC. The J gene is TRBJ2-7, the V gene TRBV27; D is perhaps TRBD2 (7 bases). The germline V and J ends were trimmed by 5 bases and 3 bases, with 14 bases remaining between them. Germline CDR1 MNHEY, CDR2 SMNVEV (reference sequence). This CDR3 has 14 residues.